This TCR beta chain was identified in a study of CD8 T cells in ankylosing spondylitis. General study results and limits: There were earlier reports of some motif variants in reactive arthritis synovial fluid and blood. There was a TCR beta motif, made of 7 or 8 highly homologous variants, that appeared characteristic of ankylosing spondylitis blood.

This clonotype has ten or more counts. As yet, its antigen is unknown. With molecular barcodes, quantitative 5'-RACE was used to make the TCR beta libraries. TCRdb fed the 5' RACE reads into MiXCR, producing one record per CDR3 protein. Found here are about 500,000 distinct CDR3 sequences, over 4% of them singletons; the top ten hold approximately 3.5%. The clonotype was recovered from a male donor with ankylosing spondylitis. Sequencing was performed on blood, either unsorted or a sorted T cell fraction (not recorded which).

The CDR3 reads CSAPVAGPSTDTQYF. The CDR3 DNA reads TGCAGTGCCCCCGTGGCCGGCCCTAGCACAGATACGCAGTATTTT. The chain carries TRBV20-1 and TRBJ2-3; D is ambiguous. The CDR3 sequence is 15 residues long. Germline CDR1 and CDR2: DFQATT and SNEGSKA (reference sequence). V was pared by 6 bases and J by 0 bases, with 16 bases between.